This TCR beta chain emerged from a study of T cell repertoires in cytomegalovirus infection. This clonotype was found a few times. Losses at the gene ends were 5 bases for V and 7 bases for J; bases not matched to a gene: 11. CDR1 and CDR2 (germline): LNHDA, SQIVND (reference sequence). The CDR3 has 16 amino acids. TCRdb itself ran the reads through MiXCR, one entry per CDR3 protein. The sample carries nearly 650,000 distinct CDR3 sequences, approximately 24% recorded once. Material: CD8+ T cells from PBMCs. The chain carries TRBV19 and TRBJ2-1, with 10 bases fitting TRBD2. The source is a human donor in good health (CMV status not recorded). Some clones in this sample may be carry-over from other donors' samples. Here the CDR3 DNA reads TGTGCCAGTAGTTATCACTGGGCTAGCGGGGGTAATGAGCAGTTCTTC. As protein: CASSYHWASGGNEQFF.